The clone carrying this TCR beta chain has just a few counts. Its matching antigen is unknown. Researchers ran the PCR with 60 Vbeta and 13 Jbeta primers. Method: immunoSEQ multiplex PCR; TCRdb's copy keeps in-frame clones and lacks some. The sample holds 100,000 or so clones; 65% to 80% are singletons and the top ten take about 10%. The data were obtained in a study of cytomegalovirus exposure and HLA in healthy donors. Study outcomes and limitations: Accurate prediction of most subjects' HLA-A and HLA-B alleles from TCR beta sequences was reported. What a later analysis showed was that several of the most significant clusters appeared linked to common viral pathogens.

From germline, CDR1 is SGHTA and CDR2 FQGTGA. J was trimmed by 7 bases and V by 5 bases; bases with no gene match: 8. This CDR3 has 17 residues. This TCR derives from a man aged 45-65 years in good health and CMV-seronegative. Sequencing was carried out using PBMCs. V and J are TRBV7-3 and TRBJ2-2; 15 nucleotides match TRBD2. The CDR3 reads CASSRGTSGRWSGELFF. The CDR3 DNA is TGTGCCAGCAGCCGTGGGACTAGCGGGAGGTGGAGCGGGGAGCTGTTTTTT.